This is a list of T cell receptor beta chains from one sample in a study of graft-versus-host responses after intestinal transplantation. Clones were read by immunoSEQ multiplex PCR, and TCRdb kept only the in-frame ones, dropping some. The repertoire includes under 150,000 clones, over 80% of them detected once, and approximately 0.11% sits in the top ten. Antigens of these TCRs are unknown. This sample comprised unstimulated CD4+ T cells sorted from spleen or lymph node cells, obtained before intestinal transplant. The source of these receptors is a human donor who received an intestinal transplant. The CDR3 runs from the conserved cysteine through the conserved F or W. The order of the fields is J gene, V gene, CDR3 protein.

TRBJ2-1	TRBV29-1	CSVGRQGAMGDNEQFF
TRBJ2-7	TRBV5-4	CASSRQNRGYEQYF
TRBJ2-7	TRBV11-2	CASSTTTSGSGYEQYF
TRBJ1-5	TRBV20-1	CSARVGQPQHF
TRBJ1-4	TRBV2	CASSVLGRGRDEKLFF
TRBJ1-1	TRBV6-5	CASRWDRMNTEAFF
TRBJ1-4	TRBV4-1	CASSELPGDQNEKLFF
TRBJ1-5	TRBV7-2	CASSLRQFNQPQHF
TRBJ2-3	TRBV10-3	CAISEGDSPADTQYF
TRBJ2-1	TRBV7-3	CASSLHRDEQFF
TRBJ2-7	TRBV11-2	CASGMYEQYF
TRBJ2-7	TRBV4-1	CASSQDSGRILGEQYF
TRBJ1-2	TRBV5-8	CASSLGQGWSYGYTF
TRBJ1-5	TRBV7-9	CASNVRTVTHDQPQHF
TRBJ2-1	TRBV9	CASSVRWDRDNEQFF
TRBJ1-4	TRBV28	CASVGEDRPNEKLFF
TRBJ1-2	TRBV5-1	CASSYGTGKGYGYTF
TRBJ1-5	TRBV21-1	CASSTLCEIAPPVFHQPQHF
TRBJ2-7	TRBV5-4	CASSPDSSYEQYF
TRBJ1-3	TRBV11-2	CASSLDPSGTNTIYF
TRBJ1-4	TRBV30	CAWSVGRMGEKLFF
TRBJ1-4	TRBV6-5	CASSSDKLFF
TRBJ2-7	TRBV28	CASRGPLYFPRGRPYEQYF
TRBJ2-7	TRBV9	CASSPGLAGMAPYEQYF
TRBJ1-1	TRBV29-1	CSVLVYFSGGTEAFF
TRBJ1-1	TRBV4-1	CASSPTSNTEAFF
TRBJ1-2	TRBV6-1	CASGRTDLYGYTF
TRBJ2-1	TRBV9	CASSATGTSGNNEQFF
TRBJ2-5	TRBV19	CASRQWEGAETQYF
TRBJ2-3	TRBV15	CATSARWGDTQYF